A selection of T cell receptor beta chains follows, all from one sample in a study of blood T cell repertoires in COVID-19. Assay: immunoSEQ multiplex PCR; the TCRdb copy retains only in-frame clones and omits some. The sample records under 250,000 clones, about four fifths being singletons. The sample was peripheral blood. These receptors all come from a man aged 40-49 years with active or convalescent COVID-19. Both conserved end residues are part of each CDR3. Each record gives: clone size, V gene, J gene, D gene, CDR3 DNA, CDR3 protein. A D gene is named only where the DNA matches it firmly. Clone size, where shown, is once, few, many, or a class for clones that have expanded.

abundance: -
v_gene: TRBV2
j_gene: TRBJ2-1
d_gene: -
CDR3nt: TGTGCCAGCAGTGAATTAATAGTAGCGTCGAATGAGCAGTTCTTC
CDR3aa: CASSELIVASNEQFF

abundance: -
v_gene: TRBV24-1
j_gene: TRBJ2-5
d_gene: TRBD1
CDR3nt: TGTGCCACCAGTGATGGGGGACAGGGTGTTCAAGAGACCCAGTACTTC
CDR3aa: CATSDGGQGVQETQYF

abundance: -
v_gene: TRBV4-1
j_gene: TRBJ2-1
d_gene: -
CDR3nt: TGCGCCAGCAGCCCCAGGGTGGCCTACAATGAGCAGTTCTTC
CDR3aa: CASSPRVAYNEQFF

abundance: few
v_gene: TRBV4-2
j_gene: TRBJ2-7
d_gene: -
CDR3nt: TGTGCCAGCAGCCAAGGAAGCGGTAGTACCTACGAGCAGTACTTC
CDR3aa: CASSQGSGSTYEQYF

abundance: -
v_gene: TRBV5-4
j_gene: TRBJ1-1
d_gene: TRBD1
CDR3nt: TGTGCCAGCAGCTCCCGGGACAGGGATCCTGAAGCTTTCTTT
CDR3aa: CASSSRDRDPEAFF

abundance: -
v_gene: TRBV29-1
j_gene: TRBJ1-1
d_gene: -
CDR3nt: TGCAGCGTCATTCCCAGGGGAGCAAACACTGAAGCTTTCTTT
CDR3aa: CSVIPRGANTEAFF

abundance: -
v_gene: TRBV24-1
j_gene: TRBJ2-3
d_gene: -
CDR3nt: TGTGCCACCAGTGATTTGGGCGGCTCCCTGAGGGATACGCAGTATTTT
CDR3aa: CATSDLGGSLRDTQYF

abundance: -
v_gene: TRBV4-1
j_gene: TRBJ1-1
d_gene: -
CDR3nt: TGCGCCAGCAGCCAAGAGAGGCTGACAGCTCCGAACACTGAAGCTTTCTTT
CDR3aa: CASSQERLTAPNTEAFF

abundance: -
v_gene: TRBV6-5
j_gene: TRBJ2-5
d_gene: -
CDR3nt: TGTGCCGGAGCGGGCACGTACCAAGAGACCCAGTACTTC
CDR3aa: CAGAGTYQETQYF

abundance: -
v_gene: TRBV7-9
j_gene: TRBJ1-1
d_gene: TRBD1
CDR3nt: TGTGCCAGCAGCCCCCGGGACAGCAACACTGAAGCTTTCTTT
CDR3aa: CASSPRDSNTEAFF

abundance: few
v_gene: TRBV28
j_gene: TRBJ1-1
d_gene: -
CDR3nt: TGTGCCAGCAGTTACCCCGGGACAACGAACACTGAAGCTTTCTTT
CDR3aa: CASSYPGTTNTEAFF

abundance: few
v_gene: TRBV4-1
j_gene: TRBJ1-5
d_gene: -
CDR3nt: TGCGCCAGCAGCCAAGGGGAGGGGAGCAATCAGCCCCAGCATTTT
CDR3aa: CASSQGEGSNQPQHF

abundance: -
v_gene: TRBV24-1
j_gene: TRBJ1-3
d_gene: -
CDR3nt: TGTGCCACCAGTGACTTCCTCGGAAACACCATATATTTT
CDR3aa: CATSDFLGNTIYF

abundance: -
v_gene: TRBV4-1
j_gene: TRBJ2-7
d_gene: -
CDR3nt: TGCGCCAGCAGCCTACAATTATCACCTTCCAACTCCTACGAGCAGTACTTC
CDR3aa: CASSLQLSPSNSYEQYF

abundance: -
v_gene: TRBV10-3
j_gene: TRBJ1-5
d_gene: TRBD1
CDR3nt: TGTGCCATCAGTGAGACCCTAAGGGGGACAGGGATGGATCAGCCCCAGCATTTT
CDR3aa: CAISETLRGTGMDQPQHF

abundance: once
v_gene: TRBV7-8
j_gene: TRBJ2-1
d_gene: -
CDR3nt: TGTGCCAGCAGCCCCGCGGGGAAAAAGCAGTTCTTC
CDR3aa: CASSPAGKKQFF

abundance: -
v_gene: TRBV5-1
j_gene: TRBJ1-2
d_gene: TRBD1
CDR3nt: TGCGCCAGCAGAACCACAGGGGGCTCTATTGGCTACACCTTC
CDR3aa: CASRTTGGSIGYTF

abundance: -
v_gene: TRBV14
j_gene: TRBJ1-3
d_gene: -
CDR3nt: TGTGCCAGCAGCCAAGATAGTAGAAACACCATATATTTT
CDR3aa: CASSQDSRNTIYF

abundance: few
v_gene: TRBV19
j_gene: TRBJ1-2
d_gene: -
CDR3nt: TGTGCCAGCCACTATAGGGGCGATGGCTACACCTTC
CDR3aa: CASHYRGDGYTF

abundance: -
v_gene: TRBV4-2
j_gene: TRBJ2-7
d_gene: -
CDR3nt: TGTGCCAGCAGCCAAGGGGTAGCCAGGGGTATGAACGAGCAGTACTTC
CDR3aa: CASSQGVARGMNEQYF

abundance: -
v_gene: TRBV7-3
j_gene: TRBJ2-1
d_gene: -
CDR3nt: TGTGCCAGCAGCCCGGGACTCAACAATGAGCAGTTCTTC
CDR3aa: CASSPGLNNEQFF

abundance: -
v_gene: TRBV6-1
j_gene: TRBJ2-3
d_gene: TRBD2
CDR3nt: TGTGCCAGCAGTGAAGGCCACCGGGGGGGCCTTTGGTCAGATACGCAGTATTTT
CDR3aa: CASSEGHRGGLWSDTQYF

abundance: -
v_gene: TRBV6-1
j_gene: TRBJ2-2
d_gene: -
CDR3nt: TGTGCCAGCTGGAGGCTAGCCGGGGAGCTGTTTTTT
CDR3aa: CASWRLAGELFF

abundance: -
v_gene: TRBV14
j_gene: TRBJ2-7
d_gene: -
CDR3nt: TGTGCCAGCAGCCAAGGAAGAAAGCCCGGGACACCGTACGAGCAGTACTTC
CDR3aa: CASSQGRKPGTPYEQYF

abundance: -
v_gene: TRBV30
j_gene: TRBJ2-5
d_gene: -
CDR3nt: TGTGCCTGGAGTAGGGGTCGGGGGTACCAAGAGACCCAGTACTTC
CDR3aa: CAWSRGRGYQETQYF

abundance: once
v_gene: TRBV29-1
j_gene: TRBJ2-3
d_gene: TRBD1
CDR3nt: TGCAGCGTTGAGGGACAGGGGGCCACAGATACGCAGTATTTT
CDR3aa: CSVEGQGATDTQYF

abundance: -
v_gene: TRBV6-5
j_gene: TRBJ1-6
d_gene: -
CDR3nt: TGTGCCAGCAGGATTAGCTCACCCCTCCACTTT
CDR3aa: CASRISSPLHF

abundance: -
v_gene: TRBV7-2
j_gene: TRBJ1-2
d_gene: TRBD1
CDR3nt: TGTGCCAGCAGCCTACCCGGGACAGGGAGTTATGGCTACACCTTC
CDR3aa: CASSLPGTGSYGYTF

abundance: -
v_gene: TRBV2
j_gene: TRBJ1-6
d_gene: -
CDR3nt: TGTGCCAGCAGAGGGAGTCCGGTTTCACCCCTCCACTTT
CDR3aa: CASRGSPVSPLHF

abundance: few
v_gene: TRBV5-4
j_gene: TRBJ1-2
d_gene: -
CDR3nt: TGTGCCAGCAGCTTGGTGGAACTTGGGGCAGGAGATGGCTACACCTTC
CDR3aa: CASSLVELGAGDGYTF

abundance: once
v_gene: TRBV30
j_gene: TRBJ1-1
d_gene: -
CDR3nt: TGTGCCTGGAGTGACGAGAAGTTCGCTGAAGCTTTCTTT
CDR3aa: CAWSDEKFAEAFF

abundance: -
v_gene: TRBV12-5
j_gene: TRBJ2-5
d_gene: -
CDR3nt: TGTGCTAGTTCATTACGGGTAGGGGGGGGTACGGAGACCCAGTACTTC
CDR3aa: CASSLRVGGGTETQYF

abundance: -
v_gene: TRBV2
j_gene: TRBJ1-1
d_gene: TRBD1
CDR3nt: TGTGCCAGCAGTAGGACAGGGGGCACTGAAGCTTTCTTT
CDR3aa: CASSRTGGTEAFF

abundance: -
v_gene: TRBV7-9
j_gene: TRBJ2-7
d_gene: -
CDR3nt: TGTGCCAGCAGCCTAGCAGGCGGGGTGGACGAGCAGTACTTC
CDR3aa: CASSLAGGVDEQYF

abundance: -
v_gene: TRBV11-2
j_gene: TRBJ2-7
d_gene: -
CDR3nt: TGTGCCAGCAGTTACAGGGAACAATACGAGCAGTACTTC
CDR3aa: CASSYREQYEQYF

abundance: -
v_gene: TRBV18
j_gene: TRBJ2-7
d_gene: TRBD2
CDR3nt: TGTGCCAGCTCACCATTGCGGGGGGGGCAGGCGGAGGAGCAGTACTTC
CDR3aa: CASSPLRGGQAEEQYF

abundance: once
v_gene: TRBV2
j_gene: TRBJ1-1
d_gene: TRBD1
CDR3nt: TGTGCCAGCAGCCCTCAGGGACAGGGGATTGGGTCTGAAGCTTTCTTT
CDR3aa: CASSPQGQGIGSEAFF

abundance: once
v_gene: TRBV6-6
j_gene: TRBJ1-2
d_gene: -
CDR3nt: TGTGCCAGCAGTTACTCGAACCCCACAGGTTCCTATGGCTACACCTTC
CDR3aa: CASSYSNPTGSYGYTF

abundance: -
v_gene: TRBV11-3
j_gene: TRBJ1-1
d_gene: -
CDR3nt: TGTGCCAGCAGCTTAGAGGGACATAACACTGAAGCTTTCTTT
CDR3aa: CASSLEGHNTEAFF

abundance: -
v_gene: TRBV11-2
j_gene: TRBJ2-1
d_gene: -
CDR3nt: TGTGCCAGCAGACAACCTAGCGAGAGCTCCTACAATGAGCAGTTCTTC
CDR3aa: CASRQPSESSYNEQFF

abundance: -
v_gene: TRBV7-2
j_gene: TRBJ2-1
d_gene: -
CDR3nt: TGTGCCAGCAGCTCCCTGGGGGGACCCACCCCGGGTGAGCAGTTCTTC
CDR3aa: CASSSLGGPTPGEQFF

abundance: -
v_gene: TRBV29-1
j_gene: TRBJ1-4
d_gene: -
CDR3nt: TGCAGCGTCGTTGACAGATTCGATGAAAAACTGTTTTTT
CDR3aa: CSVVDRFDEKLFF

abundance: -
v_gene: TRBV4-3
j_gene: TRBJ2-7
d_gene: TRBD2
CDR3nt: TGCGCCAGCAGCCAAACGAGGGCGGGGGCCTACGAGCAGTACTTC
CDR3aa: CASSQTRAGAYEQYF

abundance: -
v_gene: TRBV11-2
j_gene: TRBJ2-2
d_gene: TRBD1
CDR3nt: TGTGCCAGCAGCCTCCGGGACAGGGCTAACACCGGGGAGCTGTTTTTT
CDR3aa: CASSLRDRANTGELFF

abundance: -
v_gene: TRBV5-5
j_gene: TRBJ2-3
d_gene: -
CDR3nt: TGTGCCAGCAGTTCCGCTGCGTTGGGGCCAGATACGCAGTATTTT
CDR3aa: CASSSAALGPDTQYF

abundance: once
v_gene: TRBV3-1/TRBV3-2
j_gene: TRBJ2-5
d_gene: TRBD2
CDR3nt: TGTGCCAGCAGCCCCGGGACTAGGCAAGAGACCCAGTACTTC
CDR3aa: CASSPGTRQETQYF

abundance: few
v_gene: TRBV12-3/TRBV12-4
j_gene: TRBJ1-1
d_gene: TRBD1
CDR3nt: TGTGCCACCACGGACAGGATGAACACTGAAGCTTTCTTT
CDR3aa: CATTDRMNTEAFF

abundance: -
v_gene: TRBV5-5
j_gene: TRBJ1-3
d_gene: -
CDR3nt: TGTGCCAGCTCTTGGGGAGGGGATTTCTCTGGAAACACCATATATTTT
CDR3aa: CASSWGGDFSGNTIYF

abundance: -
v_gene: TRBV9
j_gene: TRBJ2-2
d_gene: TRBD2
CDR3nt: TGTGCCAGCAGCGTAGAAGCGGGAGTTACCGGGGAGCTGTTTTTT
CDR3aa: CASSVEAGVTGELFF

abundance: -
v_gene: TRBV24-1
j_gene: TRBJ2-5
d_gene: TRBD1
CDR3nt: TGTGCCACCGGGGGACAGACAGAGACCCAGTACTTC
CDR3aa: CATGGQTETQYF

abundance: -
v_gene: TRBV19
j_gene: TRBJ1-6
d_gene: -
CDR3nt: TGTGCCACTTTACAGGGATTTGGATCACCCCTCCACTTT
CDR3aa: CATLQGFGSPLHF

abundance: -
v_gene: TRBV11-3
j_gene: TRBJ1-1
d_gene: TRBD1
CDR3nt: TGTGCCAGCAGCTTAGAACCAGGGGGCTTCACTGAAGCTTTCTTT
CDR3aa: CASSLEPGGFTEAFF

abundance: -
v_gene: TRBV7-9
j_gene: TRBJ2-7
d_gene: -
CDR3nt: TGTGCCAGCAGCCGTCCAGGGGAATCCGCTAAATACGAGCAGTACTTC
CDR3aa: CASSRPGESAKYEQYF

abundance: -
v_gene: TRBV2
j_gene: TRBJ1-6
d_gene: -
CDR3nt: TGTGCCAGCAGTCAGAGGGAGCTAAGCTCCTATAATTCACCCCTCCACTTT
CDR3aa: CASSQRELSSYNSPLHF